Listed below are T cell receptor beta chains from one sample, sequenced in a study of blood T cell repertoires in COVID-19. Repertoires were generated with immunoSEQ multiplex PCR, while TCRdb's copy carries only in-frame clones and drops some. The sample lists about 50,000 clones; 85% to 90% were seen once. The sequenced material came from peripheral blood. The receptors stem from a human donor in a cohort sampled during active COVID-19. Both conserved end residues are part of each CDR3. D genes are given only for firm matches. Some rows have no size entry. The others give once, few or many, or a class for an expanded clone.

v_gene	d_gene	j_gene	abundance	CDR3nt	CDR3aa
TRBV30	NA	TRBJ1-5	NA	TGTGCCTGGAGTGAGACTCGCTATAGCAATCAGCCCCAGCATTTT	CAWSETRYSNQPQHF
TRBV24-1	NA	TRBJ2-6	NA	TGTGCCACCGGTCCCCCCGCTAACTCTGGGGCCAACGTCCTGACTTTC	CATGPPANSGANVLTF
TRBV4-1	TRBD2	TRBJ2-3	NA	TGCGCCAGCAGCCAAGGGGTGACGCGGGGGGGCCAAGATACGCAGTATTTT	CASSQGVTRGGQDTQYF
TRBV19	TRBD2	TRBJ2-3	NA	TGTGCCAGTAGTATCCCCAGCGGGGGCCTTAGCACAGATACGCAGTATTTT	CASSIPSGGLSTDTQYF
TRBV24-1	NA	TRBJ1-1	NA	TGTGCCACCAGTGAGCCCCCTCCTAGAAGAGACAGGCGCAGGAACACTGAAGCTTTCTTT	CATSEPPPRRDRRRNTEAFF
TRBV6-1	NA	TRBJ1-1	NA	TGTGCCAGCAGTGATTCGGGGGGGCCGAACACTGAAGCTTTCTTT	CASSDSGGPNTEAFF
TRBV13	NA	TRBJ1-4	NA	TGTGCCAGCAGCCATCCCCTGACGGGGGAACTGTTTTTT	CASSHPLTGELFF
TRBV15	TRBD2	TRBJ2-5	NA	TGTGCCACCAGCAACCCGAGAGCGGGGCAAGAGACCCAGTACTTC	CATSNPRAGQETQYF
TRBV19	NA	TRBJ2-4	NA	TGTGCCAGTATGGGGGCAGTCAAAAACATTCAGTACTTC	CASMGAVKNIQYF
TRBV14	TRBD1	TRBJ1-4	few	TGTGCCAGCAGCCGACCACAGGGGATTAATGAAAAACTGTTTTTT	CASSRPQGINEKLFF
TRBV5-1	TRBD1	TRBJ2-5	NA	TGCGCCAGCAGCCTCTCGACAGGGCAAGAGACCCAGTACTTC	CASSLSTGQETQYF
TRBV28	TRBD2	TRBJ2-3	once	TGTGCCAGCAGTTTATGGACTAGCGGGGGGTGGGATACGCAGTATTTT	CASSLWTSGGWDTQYF
TRBV7-9	TRBD2	TRBJ2-1	few	TGTGCCAGCAGCTCAACCACTGGGGCTAGCGGCTCCTACAATGAGCAGTTCTTC	CASSSTTGASGSYNEQFF
TRBV25-1	NA	TRBJ1-1	NA	TGTGCCAGCAGTCGCCCCGGGACGGGGGGCGGCACTGAAGCTTTCTTT	CASSRPGTGGGTEAFF
TRBV4-3	TRBD1	TRBJ2-1	NA	TGCGCCAGCAGCCAAGATAGGGCAGGGGGCGCGAATGAGCAGTTCTTC	CASSQDRAGGANEQFF
TRBV5-1	NA	TRBJ1-1	NA	TGCGCCAGCAGCTTGGAACAGAACACTGAAGCTTTCTTT	CASSLEQNTEAFF
TRBV6-6	NA	TRBJ1-2	NA	TGTGCCAGCAGTCCGACCGGGGGGAACGGGCATGGCTACACCTTC	CASSPTGGNGHGYTF
TRBV27	TRBD1	TRBJ1-6	NA	TGTGCCAGCAGTTTTGGGACAGGGGTCTCACCCCTCCACTTT	CASSFGTGVSPLHF
TRBV9	NA	TRBJ2-2	NA	TGTGCCAGCAGCGCCCTCTCCAGCGGGCTTACTGGCGGGGAGCTGTTTTTT	CASSALSSGLTGGELFF
TRBV2	TRBD2	TRBJ2-2	NA	TGTGCCAGCAAACGTGGCGGGGGGAACACCGGGGAGCTGTTTTTT	CASKRGGGNTGELFF
TRBV24-1	TRBD1	TRBJ2-3	NA	TGTGCCACCAGTGGCCGTCAGGGGGCTGAAGATACGCAGTATTTT	CATSGRQGAEDTQYF
TRBV7-2	TRBD2	TRBJ2-5	NA	TGTGCCAGCAGCGTAGGGACTAGCGGGAGAGAGACCCAGTACTTC	CASSVGTSGRETQYF
TRBV9	TRBD1	TRBJ1-2	NA	TGTGCCAGCACCCCAGGGGGCGTGGGTGGCTACACCTTC	CASTPGGVGGYTF
TRBV5-4	NA	TRBJ2-6	NA	TGTGCCAGCAGCTTGGCCGGGGTCCTCTCTGGGGCCAACGTCCTGACTTTC	CASSLAGVLSGANVLTF
TRBV2	TRBD1	TRBJ1-2	NA	TGTGCCAGCAGTGTCGGACAGGGGGCAGTCTATGGCTACACCTTC	CASSVGQGAVYGYTF
TRBV7-2	TRBD2	TRBJ2-1	NA	TGTGCCAGCAGCTTAGACAGCGGGAGGGGCAATGAGCAGTTCTTC	CASSLDSGRGNEQFF